This TCR beta chain was captured by sequencing in a study of metastatic and nonmetastatic thyroid tumors. Only one count was recorded for this clone. Sequence at one end of the junction differs from germline and may be a read error. No patient had received any treatment before thyroid surgery. Via MiXCR, TCRdb re-called the PCR reads. The repertoire includes 13,000 or so clones, approximately 23% of them detected once, and around 11% sits in the top ten. CDR1 and CDR2 (germline): SGDLS, YYNGEE. This CDR3 spans 14 amino acids. The clonotype originates from a female donor with papillary thyroid cancer or a benign thyroid nodule (not recorded which). Some clones in this sample may be carry-over from other donors' samples. The chain combines TRBV9 with TRBJ2-2; 7 positions match TRBD1. The sequencing sample was made of adjacent normal tissue. CDR3 in DNA: TGTACCAGAAGCGTACAGGGGAGTGCCGGGGAGCAGTTTTTT. Encoded protein: CTRSVQGSAGEQFF.